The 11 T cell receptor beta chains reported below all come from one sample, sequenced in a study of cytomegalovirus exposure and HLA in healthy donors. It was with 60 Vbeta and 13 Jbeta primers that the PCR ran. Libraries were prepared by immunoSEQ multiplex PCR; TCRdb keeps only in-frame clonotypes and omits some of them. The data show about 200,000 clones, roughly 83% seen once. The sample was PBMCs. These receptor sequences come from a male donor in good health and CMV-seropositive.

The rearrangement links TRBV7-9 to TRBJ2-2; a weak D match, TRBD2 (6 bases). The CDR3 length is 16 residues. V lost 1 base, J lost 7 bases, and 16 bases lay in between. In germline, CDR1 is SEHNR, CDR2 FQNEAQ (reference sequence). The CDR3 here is CASSLVAGRTHGELFF. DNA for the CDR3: TGTGCCAGCAGCTTAGTCGCGGGAAGAACCCACGGGGAGCTGTTTTTT.

Written as DNA, the CDR3 is TGTGCCAGCTCACGTAGGACAGCAACTAATGAAAAACTGTTTTTT. The encoded protein is CASSRRTATNEKLFF. The V gene is TRBV18, the J gene TRBJ1-4; D is perhaps TRBD1 (6 bases). Trimming stripped 4 bases from V and 0 bases from J, with 9 bases between. The CDR3 has 15 residues. Germline V gives CDR1 KGHSH, CDR2 LQKENI.

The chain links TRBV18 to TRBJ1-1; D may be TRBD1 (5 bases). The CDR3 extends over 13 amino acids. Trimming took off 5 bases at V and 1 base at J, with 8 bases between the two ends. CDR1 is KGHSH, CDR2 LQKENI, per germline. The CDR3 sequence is CASSGQKNTEAFF. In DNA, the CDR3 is TGTGCCAGCTCAGGACAAAAGAACACTGAAGCTTTCTTT.

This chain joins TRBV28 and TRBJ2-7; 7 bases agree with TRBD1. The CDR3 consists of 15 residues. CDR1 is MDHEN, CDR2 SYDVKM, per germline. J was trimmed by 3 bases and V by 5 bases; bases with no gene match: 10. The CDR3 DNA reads TGTGCCAGCAGTCCACCCGGGACAGCCAGCTACGAGCAGTACTTC. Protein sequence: CASSPPGTASYEQYF. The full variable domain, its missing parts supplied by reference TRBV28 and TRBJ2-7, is DVKVTQSSRYLVKRTGEKVFLECVQDMDHENMFWYRQDPGLGLRLIYFSYDVKMKEKGDIPEGYSVSREKKERFSLILESASTNQTSMYLCASSPPGTASYEQYFGPGTRLTVT.

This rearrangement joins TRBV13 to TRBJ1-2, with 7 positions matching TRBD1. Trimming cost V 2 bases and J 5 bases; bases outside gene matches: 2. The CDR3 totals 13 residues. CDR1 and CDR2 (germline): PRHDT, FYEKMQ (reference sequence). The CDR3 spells CASSLPGGYGYTF. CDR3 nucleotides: TGTGCCAGCAGCTTACCAGGGGGTTATGGCTACACCTTC.

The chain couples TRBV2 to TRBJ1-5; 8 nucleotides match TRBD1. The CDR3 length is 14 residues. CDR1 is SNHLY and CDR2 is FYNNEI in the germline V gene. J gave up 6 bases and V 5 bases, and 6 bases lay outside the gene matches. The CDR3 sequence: CASSRQGTPQPQHF. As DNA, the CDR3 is TGTGCCAGCAGTCGACAGGGGACCCCTCAGCCCCAGCATTTT.

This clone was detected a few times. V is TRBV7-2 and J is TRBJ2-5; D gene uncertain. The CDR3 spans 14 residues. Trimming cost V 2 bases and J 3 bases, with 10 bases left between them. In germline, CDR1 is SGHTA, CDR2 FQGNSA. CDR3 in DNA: TGTGCCAGCAGCTTAAGTGTCGGAGAAGAGACCCAGTACTTC. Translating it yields CASSLSVGEETQYF.

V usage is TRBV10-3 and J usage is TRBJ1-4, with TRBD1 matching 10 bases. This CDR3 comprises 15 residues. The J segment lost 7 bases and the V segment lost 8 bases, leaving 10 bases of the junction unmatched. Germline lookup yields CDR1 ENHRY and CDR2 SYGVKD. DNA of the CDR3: TGTGCCATCGCCTCGGCGGGGACAGGGGTTGAAAAACTGTTTTTT. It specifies CAIASAGTGVEKLFF.

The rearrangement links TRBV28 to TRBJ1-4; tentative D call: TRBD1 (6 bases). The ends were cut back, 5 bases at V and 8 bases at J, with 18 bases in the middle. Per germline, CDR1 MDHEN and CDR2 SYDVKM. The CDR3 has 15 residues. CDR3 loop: CASSIPRGAGEKLFF. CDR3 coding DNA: TGTGCCAGCAGTATCCCCCGGGGGGCTGGGGAAAAACTGTTTTTT. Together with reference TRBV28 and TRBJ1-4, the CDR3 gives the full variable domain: DVKVTQSSRYLVKRTGEKVFLECVQDMDHENMFWYRQDPGLGLRLIYFSYDVKMKEKGDIPEGYSVSREKKERFSLILESASTNQTSMYLCASSIPRGAGEKLFFGSGTQLSVL.

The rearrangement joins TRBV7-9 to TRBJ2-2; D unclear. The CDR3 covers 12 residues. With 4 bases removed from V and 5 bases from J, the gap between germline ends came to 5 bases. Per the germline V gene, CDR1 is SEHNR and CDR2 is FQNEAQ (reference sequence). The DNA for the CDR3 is TGTGCCAGCAGCTCCCAGACCGGGGAGCTGTTTTTT. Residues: CASSSQTGELFF.

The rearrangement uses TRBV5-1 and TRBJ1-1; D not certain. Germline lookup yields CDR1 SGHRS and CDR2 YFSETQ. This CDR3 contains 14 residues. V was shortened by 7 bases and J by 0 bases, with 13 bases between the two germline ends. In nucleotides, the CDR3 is TGCGCCAGCCGCCCGCCGGGAGTGAACACTGAAGCTTTCTTT. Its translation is CASRPPGVNTEAFF.